A selection of T cell receptor beta chains follows, all from one sample in a study of PD-L1 blockade in urothelial cancer. TCRdb's table, derived via immunoSEQ multiplex PCR, lists solely in-frame clones and lacks some. The sample consists of around 24,000 clones, less than 85% of them appearing once. This specimen was PBMCs, taken around atezolizumab (anti-PD-L1) treatment. The receptor set was obtained from a man between 65 and 80 years old with urothelial cancer. Both conserved end residues are part of each CDR3. D genes are given only for firm matches. Some rows have no size entry. The others give once, few or many, or a class for an expanded clone.

>TRBV11-2|once|.|TRBJ2-1
CASSLGANDEQFF
TGTGCCAGCAGCTTAGGGGCCAATGATGAGCAGTTCTTC
>TRBV25-1|.|.|TRBJ1-5
CASSARGEGLNQPQHF
TGTGCCAGCAGTGCGAGGGGGGAGGGCCTCAATCAGCCCCAGCATTTT
>TRBV30|.|.|TRBJ1-1
CAWRRTPNTEAFF
TGTGCCTGGAGGAGGACACCCAACACTGAAGCTTTCTTT
>TRBV6-6|.|.|TRBJ1-5
CASSYGAGSLPQHF
TGTGCCAGCAGTTACGGCGCAGGGTCATTGCCCCAGCATTTT
>TRBV10-3|once|.|TRBJ1-2
CAISESDSPLRYGYTF
TGTGCCATCAGTGAGTCGGACAGCCCCCTTCGCTATGGCTACACCTTC
>TRBV7-2|.|.|TRBJ2-7
CASSLVSSYEQYF
TGTGCCAGCAGCTTAGTTAGCTCCTACGAGCAGTACTTC
>TRBV19|.|TRBD2|TRBJ2-3
CASSISLAGDPDTQYF
TGTGCCAGTAGTATTTCGCTAGCGGGAGATCCAGATACGCAGTATTTT
>TRBV4-1|few|TRBD2|TRBJ2-1
CASSQVGLAGGGEQFF
TGCGCCAGCAGCCAAGTGGGACTAGCGGGAGGGGGTGAGCAGTTCTTC
>TRBV6-1|.|TRBD1|TRBJ2-7
CASSEWTGRFYEQYF
TGTGCCAGCAGTGAATGGACAGGGAGATTCTACGAGCAGTACTTC
>TRBV27|.|.|TRBJ2-1
CASSLSSLTYNEQFF
TGTGCCAGCAGTTTATCGAGTCTAACTTACAATGAGCAGTTCTTC
>TRBV27|.|TRBD2|TRBJ2-7
CASARTSGGLGISYEQYF
TGTGCCAGCGCTCGAACTAGCGGAGGCCTGGGCATCTCCTACGAGCAGTACTTC
>TRBV4-2|.|.|TRBJ1-5
CASSQVERVLQPQHF
TGTGCCAGCAGCCAAGTTGAGAGGGTGCTTCAGCCCCAGCATTTT
>TRBV5-1|.|.|TRBJ1-2
CASSAKQGGGGHTF
TGCGCCAGCAGCGCCAAACAGGGCGGAGGTGGCCACACCTTC
>TRBV5-1|once|.|TRBJ1-3
CASSFGTPISGNTIYF
TGCGCCAGCAGCTTCGGGACACCCATCTCTGGAAACACCATATATTTT
>TRBV7-9|.|.|TRBJ2-4
CASSLSFAKNIQYF
TGTGCCAGCAGCTTATCTTTTGCCAAAAACATTCAGTACTTC